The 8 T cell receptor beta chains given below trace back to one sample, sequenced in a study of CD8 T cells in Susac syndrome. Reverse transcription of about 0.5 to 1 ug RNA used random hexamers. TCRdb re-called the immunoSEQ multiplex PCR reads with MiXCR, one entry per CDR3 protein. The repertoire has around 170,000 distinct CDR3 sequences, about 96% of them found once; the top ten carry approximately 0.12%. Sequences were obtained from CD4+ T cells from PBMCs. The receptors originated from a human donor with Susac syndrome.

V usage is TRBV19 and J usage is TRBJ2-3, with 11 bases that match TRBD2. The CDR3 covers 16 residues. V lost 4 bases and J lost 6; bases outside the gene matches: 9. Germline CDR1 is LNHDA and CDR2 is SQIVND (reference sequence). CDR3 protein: CASSTGTSGHGDTQYF. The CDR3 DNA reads TGTGCCAGTAGTACAGGGACTAGCGGACACGGGGATACGCAGTATTTT.

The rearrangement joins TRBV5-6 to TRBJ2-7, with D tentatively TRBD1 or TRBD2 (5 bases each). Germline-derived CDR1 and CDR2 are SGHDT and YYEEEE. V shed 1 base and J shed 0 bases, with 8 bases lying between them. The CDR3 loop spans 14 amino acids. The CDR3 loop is CASSLSGASYEQYV. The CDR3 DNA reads TGTGCCAGCAGCTTGTCCGGGGCCTCCTACGAGCAGTACGTC.

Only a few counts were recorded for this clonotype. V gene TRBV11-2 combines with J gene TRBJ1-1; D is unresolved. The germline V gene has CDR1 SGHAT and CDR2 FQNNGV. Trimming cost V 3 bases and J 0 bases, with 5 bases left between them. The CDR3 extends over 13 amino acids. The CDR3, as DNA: TGTGCCAGCAGCTTGCGGGTGAACACTGAAGCTTTCTTT. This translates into CASSLRVNTEAFF.

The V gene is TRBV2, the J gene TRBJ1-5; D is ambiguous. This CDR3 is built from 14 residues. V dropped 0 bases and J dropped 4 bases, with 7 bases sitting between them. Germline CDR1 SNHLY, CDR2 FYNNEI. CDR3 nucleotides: TGTGCCAGCAGTGAAGCTGGGCCGAATCAGCCCCAGCATTTT. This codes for CASSEAGPNQPQHF.

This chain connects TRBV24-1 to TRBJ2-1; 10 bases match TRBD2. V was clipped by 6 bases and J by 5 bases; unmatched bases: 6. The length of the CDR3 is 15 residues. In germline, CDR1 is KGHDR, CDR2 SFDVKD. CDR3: CATSSGLADNNEQFF. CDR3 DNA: TGTGCCACCAGTTCCGGACTAGCGGACAACAATGAGCAGTTCTTC.

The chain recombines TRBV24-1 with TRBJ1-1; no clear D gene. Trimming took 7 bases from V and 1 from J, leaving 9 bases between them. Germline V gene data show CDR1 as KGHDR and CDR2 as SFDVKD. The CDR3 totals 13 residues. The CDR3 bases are TGTGCCACCAGAGAGGGCGAGAACACTGAAGCTTTCTTT. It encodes CATREGENTEAFF.

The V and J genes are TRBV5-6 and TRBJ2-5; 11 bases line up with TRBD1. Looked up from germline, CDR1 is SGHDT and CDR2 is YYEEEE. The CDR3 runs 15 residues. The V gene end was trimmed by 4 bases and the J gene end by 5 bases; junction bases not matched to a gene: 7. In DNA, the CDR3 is TGTGCCAGCAGCACAGGACAGGGGGCCTGGGAGACCCAGTACTTC. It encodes CASSTGQGAWETQYF.

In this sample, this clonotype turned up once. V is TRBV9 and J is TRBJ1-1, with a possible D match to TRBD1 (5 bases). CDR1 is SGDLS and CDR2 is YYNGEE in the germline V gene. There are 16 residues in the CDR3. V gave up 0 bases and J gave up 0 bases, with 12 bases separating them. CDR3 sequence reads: CASSVVAGPMNTEAFF. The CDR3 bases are TGTGCCAGCAGCGTAGTGGCAGGGCCGATGAACACTGAAGCTTTCTTT.